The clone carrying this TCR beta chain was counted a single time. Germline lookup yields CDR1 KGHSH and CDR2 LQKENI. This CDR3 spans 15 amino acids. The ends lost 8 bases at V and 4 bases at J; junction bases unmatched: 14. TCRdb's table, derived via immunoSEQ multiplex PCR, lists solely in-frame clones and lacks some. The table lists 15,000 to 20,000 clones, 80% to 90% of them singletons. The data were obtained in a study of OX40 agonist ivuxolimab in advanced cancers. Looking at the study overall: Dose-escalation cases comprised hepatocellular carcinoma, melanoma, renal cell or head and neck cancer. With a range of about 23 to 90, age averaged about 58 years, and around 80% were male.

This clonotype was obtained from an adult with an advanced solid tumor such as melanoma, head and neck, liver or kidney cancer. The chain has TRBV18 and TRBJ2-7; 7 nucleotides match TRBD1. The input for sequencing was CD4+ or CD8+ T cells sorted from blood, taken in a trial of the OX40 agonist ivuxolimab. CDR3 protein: CASTTGVGAVYEQYF. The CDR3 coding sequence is TGTGCCAGCACAACAGGGGTTGGAGCCGTTTACGAGCAGTACTTC.